One T cell receptor beta chain is described in this entry. Germline V gene lookup returns CDR1 KGHSH and CDR2 LQKENI. V was shortened by 3 bases and J by 13 bases, with 12 bases between the two germline ends. The CDR3 extends over 11 amino acids. This sample stems from a study of blood T cell repertoires in COVID-19. Original data processing: Cell counts per sample came from amplifying reference gene primers. Sequenced by immunoSEQ multiplex PCR; TCRdb stores in-frame clones only, minus some. The D gene and trimming were derived from the DNA, and the V and J assignments and clone size from that table. The data contain approximately 250,000 clones, roughly 86% of them seen just once; the ten biggest clones take up about 1%.

The material sequenced was PBMCs or T cells enriched from blood (not recorded which). The chain uses TRBV18 and TRBJ1-2; D ambiguous. This sequence originates from a woman aged 25 to 39 who had recovered from COVID-19. The CDR3 loop is CASSPTESVTF. The CDR3 DNA sequence: TGTGCCAGCTCACCCACAGAGTCTGTCACCTTC.